This T cell receptor beta chain was found in a study of blood T cells in healthy people across ages. With a J-beta primer mix and a sample-barcoded 5' primer, a second PCR ran 7 to 11 cycles. One entry per CDR3 protein results from TCRdb running MiXCR on the 5' RACE reads. The sample consists of about 1.6 million distinct CDR3 sequences, 30% to 35% of them appearing once. Healthy individuals of Caucasian origin from Russia, aged roughly 6 to 95, served as donors. The germline gives CDR1 MNHNY, CDR2 SVGAGI (reference sequence). Trimming took off 0 bases at V and 0 bases at J, with 6 bases between the two ends. The CDR3 spans 14 residues. On this clonotype itself: Antigen specificity is unknown. The CDR3 ends on some other residue instead of the conserved phenylalanine or tryptophan, so this is likely a read error.

Study-wide findings and caveats: Researchers report that TCR beta diversity correlated strongly with naive T cell percentage.

The chain couples TRBV6-6 to TRBJ2-7; a weak D match, TRBD2 (6 bases). Sequencing used blood. The receptor's source is a woman between 25 and 40 years old in good health. The CDR3 region is CASSYSEGSYEQYL. CDR3 nucleotide sequence: TGTGCCAGCAGTTACTCGGAGGGCTCCTACGAGCAGTACCTC.